The next 4 T cell receptor beta chains were all read from a single sample in a study of cytomegalovirus exposure and HLA in healthy donors. Amplification used 60 Vbeta primers and 13 Jbeta primers. Clones were sequenced by immunoSEQ multiplex PCR, and TCRdb holds only the in-frame ones, with some missing. Of fewer than 200,000 clones listed, about three quarters are singletons. Material: PBMCs. Source of these receptors: a man aged 35 to 55 in good health and CMV-seronegative.

The chain employs TRBV6-5 and TRBJ2-7; the D gene is possibly TRBD1 (6 bases). V gave up 2 bases and J gave up 1 base, with 9 bases separating them. Germline CDR1 is MNHEY and CDR2 is SVGAGI. The CDR3 totals 14 residues. The CDR3 spells CASSYEQGSYEQYF. CDR3 nucleotides: TGTGCCAGCAGTTACGAACAGGGTTCCTACGAGCAGTACTTC.

On this clone: Other DNA sequences of this sample code for an identical CDR3. This chain links TRBV5-1 with TRBJ2-7; D may be TRBD2 (5 bases). V gave up 4 bases and J gave up 0 bases, with 8 bases separating them. This CDR3 is 13 amino acids long. Germline V lookup: CDR1 SGHRS, CDR2 YFSETQ. CDR3 DNA: TGCGCCAGCAGCCCTACTAGCTCCTACGAGCAGTACTTC. This gives the protein CASSPTSSYEQYF.

This chain joins TRBV7-2 and TRBJ1-4; 8 nucleotides agree with TRBD1. The CDR3 is made up of 14 amino acids. J gave up 7 bases and V 3 bases, and 4 bases lay outside the gene matches. The germline gives CDR1 SGHTA, CDR2 FQGNSA. CDR3 in amino acids: CASSFDRGSEKLFF. The CDR3 DNA follows: TGTGCCAGCAGCTTTGACAGGGGAAGTGAAAAACTGTTTTTT.

The chain recombines TRBV25-1 with TRBJ2-5; TRBD1 aligns across 11 bases. The CDR3 is made up of 17 amino acids. The trim removed 0 bases at V and 5 bases at J, leaving 8 bases unmatched. The germline V gene encodes CDR1 MGHDK and CDR2 SYGVNS. The CDR3 nucleotides are TGTGCCAGCAGTGAATACGGGACAGGGGGTGGTATTGAGACCCAGTACTTC. The encoded protein is CASSEYGTGGGIETQYF.